This TCR beta chain was sequenced for a study of Graves' ophthalmopathy and Graves' hyperthyroidism. Study details: Specimen type is peripheral blood, obtained at initial diagnosis before any treatment. Study-level findings and limits: The authors also found most expanded thyroid clonotypes above 0.001 frequency in blood.

The ends lost 3 bases at V and 6 bases at J; junction bases unmatched: 9. This CDR3 has 16 amino acids. The germline V gene has CDR1 SGHAT and CDR2 FQNNGV. The TCR beta CDR3 regions underwent amplification from RNA transcripts. RT-PCR with HTBI primers came first, then second-round multiplex PCR. TCRdb redid the calling of the multiplex PCR reads with MiXCR, one entry per CDR3 protein. The sample contains under 250,000 distinct CDR3 sequences, less than 30% of which appear only once. This clonotype was recorded many times. The antigen remains unidentified. J is TRBJ2-5 and V is TRBV11-2, with 11 bases that match TRBD2. The clonotype originates from a man between 45 and 60 years old with Graves' ophthalmopathy. The sequencing input was peripheral blood. The CDR3 sequence is CASSFTGTSGGKTQYF. CDR3 bases: TGTGCCAGCAGCTTTACCGGGACTAGCGGCGGGAAGACCCAGTACTTC.